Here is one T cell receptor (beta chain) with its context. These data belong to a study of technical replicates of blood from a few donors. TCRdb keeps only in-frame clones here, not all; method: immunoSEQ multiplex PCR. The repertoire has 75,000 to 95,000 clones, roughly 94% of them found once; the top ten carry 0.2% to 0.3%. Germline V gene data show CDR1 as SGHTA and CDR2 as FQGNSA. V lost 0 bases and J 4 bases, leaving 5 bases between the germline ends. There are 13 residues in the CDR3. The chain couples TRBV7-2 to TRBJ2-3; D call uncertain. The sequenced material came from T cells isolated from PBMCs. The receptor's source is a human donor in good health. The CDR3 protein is CASSLARADTQYF. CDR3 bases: TGTGCCAGCAGCTTAGCACGAGCAGATACGCAGTATTTT.